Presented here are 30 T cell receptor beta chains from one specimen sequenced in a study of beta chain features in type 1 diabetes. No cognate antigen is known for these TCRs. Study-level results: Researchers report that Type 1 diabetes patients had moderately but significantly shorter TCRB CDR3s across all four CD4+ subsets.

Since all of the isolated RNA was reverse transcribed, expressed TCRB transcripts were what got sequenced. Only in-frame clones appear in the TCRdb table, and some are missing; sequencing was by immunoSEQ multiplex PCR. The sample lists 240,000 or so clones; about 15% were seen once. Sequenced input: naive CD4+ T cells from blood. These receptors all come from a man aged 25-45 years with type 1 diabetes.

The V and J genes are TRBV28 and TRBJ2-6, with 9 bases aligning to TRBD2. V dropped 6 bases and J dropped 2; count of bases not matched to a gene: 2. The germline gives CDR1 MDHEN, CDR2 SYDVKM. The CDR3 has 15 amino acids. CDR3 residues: CASRIAGAGANVLTF. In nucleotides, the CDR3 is TGTGCCAGCAGAATAGCGGGAGCTGGGGCCAACGTCCTGACTTTC.

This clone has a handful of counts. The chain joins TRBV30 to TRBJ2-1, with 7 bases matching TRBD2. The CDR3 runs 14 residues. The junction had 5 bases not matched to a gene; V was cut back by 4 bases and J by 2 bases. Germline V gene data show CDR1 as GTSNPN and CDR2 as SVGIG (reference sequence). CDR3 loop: CAWKASGTYNEQFF. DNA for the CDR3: TGTGCCTGGAAGGCTAGCGGTACCTACAATGAGCAGTTCTTC.

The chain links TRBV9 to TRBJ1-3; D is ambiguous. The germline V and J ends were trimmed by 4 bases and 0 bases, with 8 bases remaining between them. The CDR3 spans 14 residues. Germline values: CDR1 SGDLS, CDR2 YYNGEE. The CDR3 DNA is TGTGCCAGCAGCCCCCCCGGCTCTGGAAACACCATATATTTT. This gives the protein CASSPPGSGNTIYF.

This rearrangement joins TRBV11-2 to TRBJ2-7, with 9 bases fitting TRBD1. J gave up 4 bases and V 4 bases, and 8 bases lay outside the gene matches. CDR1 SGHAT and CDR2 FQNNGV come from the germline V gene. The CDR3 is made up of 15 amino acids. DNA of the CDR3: TGTGCCAGCAGCTCTCCCGGGACAGGGATATACGAGCAGTACTTC. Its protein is CASSSPGTGIYEQYF.

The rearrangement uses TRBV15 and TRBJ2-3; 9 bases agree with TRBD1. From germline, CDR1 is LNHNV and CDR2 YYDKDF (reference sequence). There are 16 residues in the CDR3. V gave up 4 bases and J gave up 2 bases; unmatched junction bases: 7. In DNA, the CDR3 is TGTGCCACCAGCACGTCGACAGGGGGGTACACAGATACGCAGTATTTT. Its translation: CATSTSTGGYTDTQYF.

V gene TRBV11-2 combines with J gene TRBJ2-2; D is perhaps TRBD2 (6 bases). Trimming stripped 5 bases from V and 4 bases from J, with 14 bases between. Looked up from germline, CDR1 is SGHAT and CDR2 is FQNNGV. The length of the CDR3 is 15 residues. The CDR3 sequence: CASSARESGTGELFF. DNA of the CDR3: TGTGCCAGCAGCGCCCGGGAGTCGGGCACCGGGGAGCTGTTTTTT.

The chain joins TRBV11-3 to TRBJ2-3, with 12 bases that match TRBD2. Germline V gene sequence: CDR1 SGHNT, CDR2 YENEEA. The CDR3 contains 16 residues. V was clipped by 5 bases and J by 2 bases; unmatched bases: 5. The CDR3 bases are TGTGCCAGCAGCCCGAGACTAGCGGGGGACACAGATACGCAGTATTTT. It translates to CASSPRLAGDTDTQYF.

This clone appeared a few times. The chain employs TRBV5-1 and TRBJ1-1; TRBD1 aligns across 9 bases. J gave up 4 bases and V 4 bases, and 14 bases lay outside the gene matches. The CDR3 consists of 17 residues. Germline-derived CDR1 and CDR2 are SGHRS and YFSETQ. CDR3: CASSTMPLQGAGTEAFF. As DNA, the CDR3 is TGCGCCAGCAGCACCATGCCCCTACAGGGGGCGGGCACTGAAGCTTTCTTT.

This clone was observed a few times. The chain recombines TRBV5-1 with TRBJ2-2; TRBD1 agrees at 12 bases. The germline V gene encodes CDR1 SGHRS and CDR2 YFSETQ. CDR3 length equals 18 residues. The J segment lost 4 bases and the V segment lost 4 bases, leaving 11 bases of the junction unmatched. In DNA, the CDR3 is TGCGCCAGCAGCCCGCCGGGACAGGGGGCGCGTGGCACCGGGGAGCTGTTTTTT. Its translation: CASSPPGQGARGTGELFF. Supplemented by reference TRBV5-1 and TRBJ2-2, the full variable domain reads KAGVTQTPRYLIKTRGQQVTLSCSPISGHRSVSWYQQTPGQGLQFLFEYFSETQRNKGNFPGRFSGRQFSNSRSEMNVSTLELGDSALYLCASSPPGQGARGTGELFFGEGSRLTVL.

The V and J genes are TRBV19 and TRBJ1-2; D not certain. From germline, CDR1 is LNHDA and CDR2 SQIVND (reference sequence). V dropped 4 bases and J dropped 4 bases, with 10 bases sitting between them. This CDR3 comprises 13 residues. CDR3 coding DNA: TGTGCCAGTAGTAGAGGCGATTTCTATGGCTACACCTTC. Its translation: CASSRGDFYGYTF.

The CDR3 DNA is TGTGCCAGCAGTGAGACAGGAAGCTCTGGGGCCAACGTCCTGACTTTC. As protein: CASSETGSSGANVLTF. This rearrangement joins TRBV2 to TRBJ2-6; possible D gene TRBD1, 6 bases. The CDR3 has 16 amino acids. V was pared by 3 bases and J by 0 bases, with 9 bases between. Germline V gives CDR1 SNHLY, CDR2 FYNNEI.

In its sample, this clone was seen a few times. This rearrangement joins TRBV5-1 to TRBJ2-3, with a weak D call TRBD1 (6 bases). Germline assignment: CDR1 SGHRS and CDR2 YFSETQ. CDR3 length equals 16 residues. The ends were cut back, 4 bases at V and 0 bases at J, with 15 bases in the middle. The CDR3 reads CASSHGTSISTDTQYF. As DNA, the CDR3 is TGCGCCAGCAGCCACGGGACATCGATTAGCACAGATACGCAGTATTTT.

The CDR3 region has the DNA TGCGCCAGCAGCTTCGTATTACGCGAGGGGCAGTTCTTC. It is translated as CASSFVLREGQFF. The chain is built from TRBV5-1 and TRBJ2-1; a possible D gene is TRBD2 (5 bases). Germline CDR1 SGHRS, CDR2 YFSETQ. This CDR3 has 13 amino acids. V was clipped by 2 bases and J by 12 bases, with 15 bases between them.

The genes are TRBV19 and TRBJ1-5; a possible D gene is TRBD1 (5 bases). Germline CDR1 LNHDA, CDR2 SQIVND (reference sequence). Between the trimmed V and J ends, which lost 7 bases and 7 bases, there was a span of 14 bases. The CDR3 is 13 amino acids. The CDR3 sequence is CASTAGLRQPQHF. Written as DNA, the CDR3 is TGTGCCAGTACCGCAGGGTTGCGCCAGCCCCAGCATTTT.

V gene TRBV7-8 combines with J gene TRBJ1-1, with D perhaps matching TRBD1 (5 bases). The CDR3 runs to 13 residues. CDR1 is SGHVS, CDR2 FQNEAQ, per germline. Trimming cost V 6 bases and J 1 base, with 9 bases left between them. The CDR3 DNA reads TGTGCCAGCAGTTGGACAAGGAACACTGAAGCTTTCTTT. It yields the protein CASSWTRNTEAFF.

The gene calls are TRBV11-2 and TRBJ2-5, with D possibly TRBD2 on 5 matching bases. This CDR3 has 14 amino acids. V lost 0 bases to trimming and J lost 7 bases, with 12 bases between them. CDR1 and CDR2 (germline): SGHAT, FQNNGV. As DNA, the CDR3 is TGTGCCAGCAGCTTAGATCTGGCCGAGGGGACCCAGTACTTC. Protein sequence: CASSLDLAEGTQYF.

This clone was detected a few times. This CDR3 reads CASSLDVSGGLETQYF. For the CDR3, the DNA is TGTGCCAGCAGCTTGGATGTTAGCGGGGGACTAGAGACCCAGTACTTC. The chain couples TRBV5-4 to TRBJ2-5, with 9 bases that match TRBD2. CDR1 SGHNT and CDR2 YYREEE come from the germline V gene (reference sequence). The CDR3 is 16 residues long. V trimming: 0 bases; J trimming: 4 bases; junction bases outside the gene matches: 7. Variable domain in full (rest from reference TRBV5-4 and TRBJ2-5): ETGVTQSPTHLIKTRGQQVTLRCSSQSGHNTVSWYQQALGQGPQFIFQYYREEENGRGNFPPRFSGLQFPNYSSELNVNALELDDSALYLCASSLDVSGGLETQYFGPGTRLLVL.

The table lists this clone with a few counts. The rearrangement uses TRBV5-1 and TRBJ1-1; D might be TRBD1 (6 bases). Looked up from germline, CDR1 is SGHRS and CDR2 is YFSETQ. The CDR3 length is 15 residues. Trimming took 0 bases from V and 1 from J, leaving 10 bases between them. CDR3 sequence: CASSLAPDRNTEAFF. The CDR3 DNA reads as TGCGCCAGCAGCTTGGCACCGGACAGGAACACTGAAGCTTTCTTT.

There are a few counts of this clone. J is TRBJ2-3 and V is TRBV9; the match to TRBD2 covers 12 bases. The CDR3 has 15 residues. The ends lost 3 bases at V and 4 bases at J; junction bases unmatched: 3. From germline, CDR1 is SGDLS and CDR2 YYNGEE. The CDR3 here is CASSALAGGADTQYF. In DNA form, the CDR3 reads TGTGCCAGCAGCGCACTAGCGGGGGGAGCAGATACGCAGTATTTT.

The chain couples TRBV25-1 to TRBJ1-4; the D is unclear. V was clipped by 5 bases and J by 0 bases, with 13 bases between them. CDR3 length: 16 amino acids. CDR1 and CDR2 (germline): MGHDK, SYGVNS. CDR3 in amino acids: CASSTHRFPTNEKLFF. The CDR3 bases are TGTGCCAGCAGTACCCACAGATTTCCAACTAATGAAAAACTGTTTTTT.

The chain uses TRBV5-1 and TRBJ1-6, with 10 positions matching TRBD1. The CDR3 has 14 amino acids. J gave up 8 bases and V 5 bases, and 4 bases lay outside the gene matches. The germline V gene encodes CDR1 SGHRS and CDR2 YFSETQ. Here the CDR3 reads CASRIGTGDSPLHF. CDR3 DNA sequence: TGCGCCAGCAGGATTGGGACAGGGGATTCACCCCTCCACTTT. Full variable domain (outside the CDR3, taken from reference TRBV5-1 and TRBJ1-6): KAGVTQTPRYLIKTRGQQVTLSCSPISGHRSVSWYQQTPGQGLQFLFEYFSETQRNKGNFPGRFSGRQFSNSRSEMNVSTLELGDSALYLCASRIGTGDSPLHFGNGTRLTVT.

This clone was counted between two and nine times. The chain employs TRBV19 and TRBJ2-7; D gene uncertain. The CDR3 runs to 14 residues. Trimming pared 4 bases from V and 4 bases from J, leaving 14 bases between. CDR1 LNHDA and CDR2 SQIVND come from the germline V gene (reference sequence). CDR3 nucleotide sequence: TGTGCCAGTAGTAGAGGCCCGGGTGCGTACGAGCAGTACTTC. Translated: CASSRGPGAYEQYF.

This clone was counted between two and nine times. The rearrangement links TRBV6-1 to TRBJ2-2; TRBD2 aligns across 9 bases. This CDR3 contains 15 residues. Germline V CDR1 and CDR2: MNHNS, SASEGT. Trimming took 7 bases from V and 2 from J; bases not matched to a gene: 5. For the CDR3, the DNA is TGTGCCAGCAACCTAGCGGGAATTAACACCGGGGAGCTGTTTTTT. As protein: CASNLAGINTGELFF.

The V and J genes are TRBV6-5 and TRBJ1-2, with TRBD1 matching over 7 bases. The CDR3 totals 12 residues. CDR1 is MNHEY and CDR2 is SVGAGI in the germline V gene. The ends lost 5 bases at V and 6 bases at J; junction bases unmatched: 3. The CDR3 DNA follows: TGTGCCAGCAGTGTACAGGGGAATGGCTACACCTTC. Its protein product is CASSVQGNGYTF.

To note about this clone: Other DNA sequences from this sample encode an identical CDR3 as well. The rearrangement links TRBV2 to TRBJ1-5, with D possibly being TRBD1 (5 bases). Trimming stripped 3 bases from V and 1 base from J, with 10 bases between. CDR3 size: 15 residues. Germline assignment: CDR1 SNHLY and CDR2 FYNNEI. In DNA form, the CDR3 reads TGTGCCAGCAGTGATCGGGGGAGGAGCAATCAGCCCCAGCATTTT. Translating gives CASSDRGRSNQPQHF.

DNA of the CDR3: TGCGCCAGCAGCCAAACCCCGAGGGCAACAGCCAACACCGGGGAGCTGTTTTTT. Protein: CASSQTPRATANTGELFF. The V and J genes are TRBV4-1 and TRBJ2-2; D possibly corresponds to TRBD2 (5 bases). Deletions cut 2 bases from V and 2 bases from J, with 18 bases between. Germline V CDR1 and CDR2: MGHRA, YSYEKL. This CDR3 comprises 18 residues.

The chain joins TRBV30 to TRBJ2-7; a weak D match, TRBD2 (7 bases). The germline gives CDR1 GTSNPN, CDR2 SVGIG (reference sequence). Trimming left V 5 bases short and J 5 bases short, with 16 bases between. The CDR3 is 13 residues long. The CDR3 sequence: CAWGRGGVDEQYF. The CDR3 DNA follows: TGTGCCTGGGGTCGAGGGGGGGTTGACGAGCAGTACTTC.

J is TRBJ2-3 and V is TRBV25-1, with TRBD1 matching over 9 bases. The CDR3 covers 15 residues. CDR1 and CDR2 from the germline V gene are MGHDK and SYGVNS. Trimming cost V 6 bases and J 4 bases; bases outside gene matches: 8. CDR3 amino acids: CASSTGTGFADTQYF. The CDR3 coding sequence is TGTGCCAGCAGCACCGGGACAGGGTTTGCAGATACGCAGTATTTT.

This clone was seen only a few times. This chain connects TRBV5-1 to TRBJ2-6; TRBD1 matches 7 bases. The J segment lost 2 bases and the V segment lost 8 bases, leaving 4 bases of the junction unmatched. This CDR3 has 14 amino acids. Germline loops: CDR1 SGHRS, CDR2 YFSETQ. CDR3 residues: CASTGVAGANVLTF. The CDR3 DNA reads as TGCGCCAGTACAGGGGTGGCTGGGGCCAACGTCCTGACTTTC.

The CDR3 bases are TGTGCCAGTAGTTACCAGCGGGGGGACTACAATGAGCAGTTCTTC. Translation gives CASSYQRGDYNEQFF. V gene TRBV19 combines with J gene TRBJ2-1, with 9 bases aligning to TRBD2. From germline, CDR1 is LNHDA and CDR2 SQIVND (reference sequence). There are 15 residues in the CDR3. Germline trimming cut 5 bases from V and 3 bases from J; bases unmatched to any gene: 5.